The present entry profiles one TCR beta chain with its context. The source of the sample is a study of blood T cell repertoires in COVID-19. The wider study: Acute and convalescent COVID-19 specimens originated in the United States, Italy and Spain.

Here immunoSEQ multiplex PCR was the method, and the copy in TCRdb shows in-frame clones only, minus some. This sample has about 250,000 clones, with 65% to 90% found just once. V gave up 0 bases and J gave up 2 bases, with 9 bases separating them. The CDR3 runs 16 residues. The V gene's germline CDR1 is SGHDT and CDR2 YYEEEE. Individuals aged 18 to 89 years were recruited from fewer than 25 US areas. The receptor was derived from a woman aged 45-65 years with acute COVID-19. V gene TRBV5-6 combines with J gene TRBJ1-6, with D perhaps matching TRBD1 (5 bases). The sample consisted of PBMCs or T cells enriched from blood (not recorded which). The CDR3 nucleotides read TGTGCCAGCAGCTTGGTACAGGAGCCCTATAATTCACCCCTCCACTTT. It encodes CASSLVQEPYNSPLHF. The whole variable domain, filled in from reference TRBV5-6 and TRBJ1-6, reads DAGVTQSPTHLIKTRGQQVTLRCSPKSGHDTVSWYQQALGQGPQFIFQYYEEEERQRGNFPDRFSGHQFPNYSSELNVNALLLGDSALYLCASSLVQEPYNSPLHFGNGTRLTVT.